This entry lists 11 T cell receptor beta chains sequenced from one sample in a study of blood T cell repertoires in COVID-19. Sequencing was performed with immunoSEQ multiplex PCR; in TCRdb, only in-frame clones are kept and a portion is missing. In the table there are 90,000 to 130,000 clones, just over 75% of which are singletons. The source material was peripheral blood. Every receptor here comes from a woman older than 75 with acute or convalescent COVID-19.

This clone was counted between two and nine times. This rearrangement joins TRBV5-5 to TRBJ1-1, with 7 nucleotides matching TRBD1. The CDR3 consists of 20 residues. The V gene's germline CDR1 is SGHKS and CDR2 YYEKEE (reference sequence). The ends lost 4 bases at V and 5 bases at J; junction bases unmatched: 26. CDR3 nucleotide sequence: TGTGCCAGCAGCCCTTGGGACGGCCTATCGCAGGTCCTACAGGGGACTGAAGCTTTCTTT. It codes for CASSPWDGLSQVLQGTEAFF. Drawing the rest from reference TRBV5-5 and TRBJ1-1, the complete variable domain is DAGVTQSPTHLIKTRGQQVTLRCSPISGHKSVSWYQQVLGQGPQFIFQYYEKEERGRGNFPDRFSARQFPNYSSELNVNALLLGDSALYLCASSPWDGLSQVLQGTEAFFGQGTRLTVV.

The J gene is TRBJ1-1, the V gene TRBV7-9, with 7 bases matching TRBD1. Germline lookup yields CDR1 SEHNR and CDR2 FQNEAQ (reference sequence). This CDR3 has 14 amino acids. V lost 4 bases and J lost 3; bases outside the gene matches: 5. CDR3 residues: CASSSGQGDTEAFF. DNA for the CDR3: TGTGCCAGCAGCTCGGGGCAGGGGGACACTGAAGCTTTCTTT.

V gene TRBV2 combines with J gene TRBJ1-2; the D is unclear. CDR1 is SNHLY, CDR2 FYNNEI, per germline. CDR3 size: 15 residues. Trimming pared 1 base from V and 0 bases from J, leaving 9 bases between. Written as DNA, the CDR3 is TGTGCCAGCAGTGAAGAGCGTGGAGCTAACTATGGCTACACCTTC. It yields the protein CASSEERGANYGYTF.

V usage is TRBV19 and J usage is TRBJ1-1; D not certain. Germline V gene lookup returns CDR1 LNHDA and CDR2 SQIVND (reference sequence). V lost 5 bases and J 1 base, leaving 11 bases between the germline ends. The CDR3 sequence is 14 residues long. Here the CDR3 DNA reads TGTGCCAGTAGTCGCGCCCCAGGGAACACTGAAGCTTTCTTT. Protein: CASSRAPGNTEAFF.

This clone was detected only once. The V call is TRBV27, the J call TRBJ2-3; D ambiguous. Germline V gene sequence: CDR1 MNHEY, CDR2 SMNVEV (reference sequence). The CDR3 spans 15 residues. Trimming removed 7 bases from V and 1 base from J, with 15 bases in between. The CDR3 nucleotides read TGTGCCAGCACTCCTCGGAGTTCGGGCACAGATACGCAGTATTTT. Its protein is CASTPRSSGTDTQYF.

The chain uses TRBV10-1 and TRBJ2-7; TRBD1 matches 10 bases. Germline lookup yields CDR1 WNHNN and CDR2 SYGVQD (reference sequence). This CDR3 is built from 15 residues. Trimming took 6 bases from V and 7 from J; bases not matched to a gene: 12. CDR3 DNA sequence: TGCGCCAGCAGCGATACCGGGACAGGGGCATGGGAGCAGTACTTC. This translates into CASSDTGTGAWEQYF.

This chain connects TRBV5-1 to TRBJ2-7, with 13 bases matching TRBD2. The germline V gene has CDR1 SGHRS and CDR2 YFSETQ. The CDR3 runs to 16 residues. Trimming cost V 5 bases and J 5 bases; bases outside gene matches: 10. As DNA, the CDR3 is TGCGCCAGCAGTTCATCCGGGACTAGCGGGGCCCACGAGCAGTACTTC. This translates into CASSSSGTSGAHEQYF.

The chain couples TRBV30 to TRBJ2-1, with 10 positions matching TRBD2. CDR3 length equals 16 residues. V shed 1 base and J 3 bases; nucleotides not matched to a gene: 6. The V gene's germline CDR1 is GTSNPN and CDR2 SVGIG (reference sequence). The CDR3 bases are TGTGCCTGGAGTGGGGTTGAGCGGGGGGGCTACAATGAGCAGTTCTTC. Encoded protein: CAWSGVERGGYNEQFF.

This clone was counted a few times. V gene TRBV18 combines with J gene TRBJ1-5; TRBD1 matches 10 bases. V was clipped by 6 bases and J by 2 bases; unmatched bases: 7. Germline V gives CDR1 KGHSH, CDR2 LQKENI. This CDR3 region has 16 residues. CDR3: CASSVGGTGGNQPQHF. DNA of the CDR3: TGTGCCAGCTCGGTCGGCGGGACAGGGGGCAATCAGCCCCAGCATTTT.

The genes are TRBV11-2 and TRBJ2-5, with TRBD2 identical over 7 bases. Trimming cost V 3 bases and J 5 bases; bases outside gene matches: 9. The germline CDR1 and CDR2 sequences are SGHAT and FQNNGV. The CDR3 is made up of 15 amino acids. The CDR3, as DNA: TGTGCCAGCAGCTTCCAGGTGGGGGAGGGGGAGACCCAGTACTTC. Its translation is CASSFQVGEGETQYF.

The chain couples TRBV28 to TRBJ2-7; 8 bases fit TRBD1. The CDR3 loop spans 15 amino acids. The V gene's germline CDR1 is MDHEN and CDR2 SYDVKM. V was pared by 5 bases and J by 3 bases, with 9 bases of the junction left unmatched. The CDR3, as DNA: TGTGCCAGCAGTCAACGGACAGGGAACCGCTACGAGCAGTACTTC. Translating gives CASSQRTGNRYEQYF.